This TCR beta chain was identified during a study of Ad26.COV2.S vaccination and SARS-CoV-2 variants. About this clone: Its antigen is unidentified.

Stated treatment: 15 to 20 received Ad26.COV2.S at low or high dose, single or two shots; a few received placebo; per-sample allocation not given. At day 63 after the first vaccine or placebo injection, samples were drawn. Study observations and caveats: After vaccination, reports described spike-specific CD8+ and CD4+ T cell responses as showing substantial breadth. Placebo recipients showed lower spike-specific TCR breadth than vaccinees.

Repertoires were generated with immunoSEQ multiplex PCR, while TCRdb's copy carries only in-frame clones and drops some. The data show about 480,000 clones, with around 85% seen just once and 10% to 15% held by the top ten. The material was peripheral blood, obtained in a trial of Ad26.COV2.S vaccine versus placebo. The receptor comes from a person aged 18-65 years who received the Ad26.COV2.S COVID-19 vaccine or a placebo.

Written as DNA, the CDR3 is TGTGCCAGCAGTACCAGGGGACCTCACAATGAGCAGTTCTTC. Translating it yields CASSTRGPHNEQFF. V is TRBV2 and J is TRBJ2-1, with D tentatively TRBD1 (6 bases). The CDR3 runs to 14 residues. V lost 5 bases and J lost 5, with 13 bases in between. Germline values: CDR1 SNHLY, CDR2 FYNNEI.